Detailed here is one T cell receptor (beta chain). The entry originates in a study of blood T cell repertoires in COVID-19. The CDR3 length is 15 residues. Germline V gives CDR1 SNHLY, CDR2 FYNNEI. V shed 3 bases and J shed 7 bases, with 16 bases lying between them. TCRdb keeps only in-frame clones here, not all; method: immunoSEQ multiplex PCR. The repertoire includes roughly 150,000 clones, approximately 91% of them detected once, and under 2.5% sits in the top ten. Source material: peripheral blood. The TCR originated in a woman between 70 and 85 years old with acute or convalescent COVID-19. The genes are TRBV2 and TRBJ1-3; tentatively, D is TRBD1 (6 bases). The CDR3 region has the DNA TGTGCCAGCAGTGATTACAGGGTCTACAGGAACACCATATATTTT. Protein: CASSDYRVYRNTIYF.